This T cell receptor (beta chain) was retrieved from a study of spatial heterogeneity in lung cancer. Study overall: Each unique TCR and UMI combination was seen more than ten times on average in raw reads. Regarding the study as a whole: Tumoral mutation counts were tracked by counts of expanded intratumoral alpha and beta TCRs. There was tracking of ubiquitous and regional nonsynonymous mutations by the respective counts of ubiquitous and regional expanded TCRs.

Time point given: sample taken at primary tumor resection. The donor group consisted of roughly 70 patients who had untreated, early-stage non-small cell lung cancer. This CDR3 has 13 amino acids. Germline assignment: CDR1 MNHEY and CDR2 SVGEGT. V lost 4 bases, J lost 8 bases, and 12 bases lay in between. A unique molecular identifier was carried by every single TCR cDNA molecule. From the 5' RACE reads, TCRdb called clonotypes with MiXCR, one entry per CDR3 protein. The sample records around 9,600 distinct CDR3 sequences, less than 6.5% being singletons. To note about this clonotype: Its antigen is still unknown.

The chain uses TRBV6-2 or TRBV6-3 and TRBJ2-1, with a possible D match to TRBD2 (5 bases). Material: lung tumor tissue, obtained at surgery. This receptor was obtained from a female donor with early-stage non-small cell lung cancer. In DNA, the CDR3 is TGTGCCAGCAGTTCCGTCGGGGAAGATGAGCAGTTCTTC. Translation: CASSSVGEDEQFF.